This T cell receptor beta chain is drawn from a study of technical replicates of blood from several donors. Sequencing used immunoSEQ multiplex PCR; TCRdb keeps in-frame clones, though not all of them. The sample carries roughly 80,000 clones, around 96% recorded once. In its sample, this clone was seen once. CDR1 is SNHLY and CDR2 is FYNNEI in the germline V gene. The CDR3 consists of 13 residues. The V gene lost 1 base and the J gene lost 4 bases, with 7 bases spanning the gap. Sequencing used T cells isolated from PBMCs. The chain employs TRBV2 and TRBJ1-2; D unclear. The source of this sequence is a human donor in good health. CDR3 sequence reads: CASSEGRLYGYTF. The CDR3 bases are TGTGCCAGCAGTGAAGGGCGGCTCTATGGCTACACCTTC. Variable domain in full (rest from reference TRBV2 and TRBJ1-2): EPEVTQTPSHQVTQMGQEVILRCVPISNHLYFYWYRQILGQKVEFLVSFYNNEISEKSEIFDDQFSVERPDGSNFTLKIRSTKLEDSAMYFCASSEGRLYGYTFGSGTRLTVV.